The 5 T cell receptor beta chains reported below all come from one sample, sequenced in a study of OX40 agonist ivuxolimab in advanced cancers. The method was immunoSEQ multiplex PCR; TCRdb's version includes in-frame clones alone and lacks a portion of them. The sample has tens of thousands of clones, about 90% seen once; the top ten hold approximately 1.5%. This material consisted of CD4+ or CD8+ T cells sorted from blood, taken in a trial of the OX40 agonist ivuxolimab. Receptors originate from an adult with an advanced solid tumor such as melanoma, head and neck, liver or kidney cancer.

The genes are TRBV2 and TRBJ2-5; 7 bases map to TRBD2. CDR3 size: 15 residues. The germline V gene encodes CDR1 SNHLY and CDR2 FYNNEI. V lost 7 bases to trimming and J lost 0 bases; unmatched junction nucleotides: 8. The CDR3 loop reads CASIRYLADQETQYF. Written as DNA, the CDR3 is TGTGCCAGCATTCGGTACCTAGCGGACCAAGAGACCCAGTACTTC.

As concerns this clone: This sample also contains other DNA sequences that code for the same CDR3. J is TRBJ1-3 and V is TRBV27; unclear D gene. This CDR3 has 13 residues. The germline CDR1 and CDR2 sequences are MNHEY and SMNVEV (reference sequence). V lost 4 bases and J lost 0, with 4 bases in between. DNA for the CDR3: TGTGCCAGCAGTTCTAGCTCTGGAAACACCATATATTTT. It specifies CASSSSSGNTIYF.

The chain is built from TRBV7-2 and TRBJ2-7; no reliable D call. V lost 2 bases and J lost 3, with 8 bases in between. CDR1 is SGHTA and CDR2 is FQGNSA in the germline V gene. CDR3 size: 13 residues. The CDR3, as DNA: TGTGCCAGCAGCTTAAAACCGAGCTACGAGCAGTACTTC. It yields the protein CASSLKPSYEQYF. Full variable domain (outside the CDR3, taken from reference TRBV7-2 and TRBJ2-7): GAGVSQSPSNKVTEKGKDVELRCDPISGHTALYWYRQSLGQGLEFLIYFQGNSAPDKSGLPSDRFSAERTGGSVSTLTIQRTQQEDSAVYLCASSLKPSYEQYFGPGTRLTVT.

The chain links TRBV2 to TRBJ2-1; TRBD2 aligns across 9 bases. There are 16 residues in the CDR3. Germline CDR1 is SNHLY and CDR2 is FYNNEI. The V segment lost 1 base and the J segment 9 bases; nucleotides outside the gene matches: 10. For the CDR3, the DNA is TGTGCCAGCAGTGAAGGGGTTAGCGGGAGTGTTGCTGAGCAGTTCTTC. The encoded protein is CASSEGVSGSVAEQFF. The full variable domain, in which reference TRBV2 and TRBJ2-1 provide the parts outside the CDR3, is EPEVTQTPSHQVTQMGQEVILRCVPISNHLYFYWYRQILGQKVEFLVSFYNNEISEKSEIFDDQFSVERPDGSNFTLKIRSTKLEDSAMYFCASSEGVSGSVAEQFFGPGTRLTVL.

This clone came up once. The chain employs TRBV5-4 and TRBJ2-5; D possibly corresponds to TRBD1 (5 bases). The CDR3 spans 14 residues. Germline CDR1 is SGHNT and CDR2 is YYREEE (reference sequence). V gave up 1 base and J gave up 1 base, with 8 bases separating them. CDR3 coding DNA: TGTGCCAGCAGCTTGAAACAGGTCCAAGAGACCCAGTACTTC. Protein sequence: CASSLKQVQETQYF.